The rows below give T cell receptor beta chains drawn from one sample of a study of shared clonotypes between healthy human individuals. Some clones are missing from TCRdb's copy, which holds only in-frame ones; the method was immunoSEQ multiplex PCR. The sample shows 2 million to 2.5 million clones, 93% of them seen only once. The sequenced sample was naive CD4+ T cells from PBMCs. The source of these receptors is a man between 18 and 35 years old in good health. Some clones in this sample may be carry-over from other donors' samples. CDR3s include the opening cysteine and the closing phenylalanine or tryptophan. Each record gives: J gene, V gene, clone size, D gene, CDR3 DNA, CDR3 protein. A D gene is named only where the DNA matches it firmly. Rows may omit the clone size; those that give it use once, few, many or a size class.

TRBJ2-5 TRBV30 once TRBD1 TGTGCCTGGAGTGATACAGGGGGTGAGACCCAGTACTTC CAWSDTGGETQYF
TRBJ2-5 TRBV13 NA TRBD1 TGTGCCAGCAGCCCCCGGACAGGGTGGAAGACCCAGTACTTC CASSPRTGWKTQYF
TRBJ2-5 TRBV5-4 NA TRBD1 TGTGCCAGCAGCTCTCCCGGGACAGGCCGCCAAGAGACCCAGTACTTC CASSSPGTGRQETQYF
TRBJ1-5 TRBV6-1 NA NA TGTGCCAGCAGTGAAGTTGGCAGGGTGGGGCCCCAGCATTTT CASSEVGRVGPQHF
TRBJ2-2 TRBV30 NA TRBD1 TGTGCCTGGGGGGCGGCGACCGGGACAGGGTACACCGGGGAGCTGTTTTTT CAWGAATGTGYTGELFF
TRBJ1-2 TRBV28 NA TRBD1 TGTGCCAGCAGTTTGTCGGGACAGGGTAGCGGCTACACCTTC CASSLSGQGSGYTF
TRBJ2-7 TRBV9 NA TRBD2 TGTGCCAGCAGCCAGATAGCGGGAGCCTACGAGCAGTACTTC CASSQIAGAYEQYF
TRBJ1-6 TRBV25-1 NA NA TGTGCCAGCAGTGGTTCCGAGGTAACGGATTCACCCCTCCACTTT CASSGSEVTDSPLHF
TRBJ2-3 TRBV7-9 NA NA TGTGCCAGCAGCCCTGGGACTTCAATAAGGTTT CASSPGTSIRF
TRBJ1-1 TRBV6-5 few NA TGTGCCAGCACTCTCCGGCAATACGGAGCTTTCTTT CASTLRQYGAFF
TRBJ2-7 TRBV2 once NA TGTGCCAGCACCTATTCGATAGGAGGGGAGCAGTACTTC CASTYSIGGEQYF
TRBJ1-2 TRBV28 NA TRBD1 TGTGCCAGCAGTTCGCACAGGGGGTACAACTATGGCTACACCTTC CASSSHRGYNYGYTF
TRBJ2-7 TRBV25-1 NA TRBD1 TGTGCCAGCAGTAAACAGGGGGCGCTTTACGAGCAGTACTTC CASSKQGALYEQYF
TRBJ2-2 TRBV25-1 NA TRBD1 TGTGCCAGCAGTGTAACAGGGGACACCGGGGAGCTGTTTTTT CASSVTGDTGELFF
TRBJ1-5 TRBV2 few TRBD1 TGTGCCAGCAGGGGACAGGGAGGTAGCAATCAGCCCCAGCATTTT CASRGQGGSNQPQHF
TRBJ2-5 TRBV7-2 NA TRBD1 TGTGCCAGCAGCCGGGGGGACAGGGGTTGGCAAGAGACCCAGTACTTC CASSRGDRGWQETQYF
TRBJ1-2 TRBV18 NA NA TGTGCCAGCTCACTCTACCGGGACGGGTTAAGCGGCTACACCTTC CASSLYRDGLSGYTF
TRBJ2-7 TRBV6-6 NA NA TGTGCCAGCAGGAAACCTGTAGGGCAAGCTAACTACGAGCAGTACTTC CASRKPVGQANYEQYF
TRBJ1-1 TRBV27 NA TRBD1 TGTGCCAGCAGTTTTTCTCCAGGACAGGTTGACACTGAAGCTTTCTTT CASSFSPGQVDTEAFF
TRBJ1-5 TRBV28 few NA TGTGCCAGCAGCTTGCCCTCAATCAATCAGCCCCAGCATTTT CASSLPSINQPQHF
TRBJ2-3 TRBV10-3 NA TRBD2 TGTGCCATCAGCGGACTAGCGGGGTTAAGCACAGATACGCAGTATTTT CAISGLAGLSTDTQYF
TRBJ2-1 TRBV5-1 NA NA TGCGCCAGCAGCTTCATCGCGGGATTGGACAATGAGCAGTTCTTC CASSFIAGLDNEQFF
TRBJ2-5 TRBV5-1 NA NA TGCGCCAGCAGCTCCGTAAACGGCGAGACCCAGTACTTC CASSSVNGETQYF
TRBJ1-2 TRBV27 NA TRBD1 TGTGCCAGCAGTGGTGGGACAGCCGCCGACTATGGCTACACCTTC CASSGGTAADYGYTF
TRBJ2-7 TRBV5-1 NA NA TGCGCCAGCAGGGTAGGGGCGGGGGCCGAGCAGTACTTC CASRVGAGAEQYF
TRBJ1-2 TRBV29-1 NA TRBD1 TGCAGCGTTGATGGATGGGACAGGGGGTATCCTAACTATGGCTACACCTTC CSVDGWDRGYPNYGYTF
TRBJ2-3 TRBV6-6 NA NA TGTGCCAGCAGTTACCCCGGGGCGTCAGATACGCAGTATTTT CASSYPGASDTQYF
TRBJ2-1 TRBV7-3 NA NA TGTGCCAGCAGCTTAAATGCCCTCAATGAGCAGTTCTTC CASSLNALNEQFF
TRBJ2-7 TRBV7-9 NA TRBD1 TGTGCCAGCGGGACGGACAGGGGGCGAAACTACGAGCAGTACTTC CASGTDRGRNYEQYF
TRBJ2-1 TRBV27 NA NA TGTGCCAGCACCAGGAGCTACTACAATGAGCAGTTCTTC CASTRSYYNEQFF
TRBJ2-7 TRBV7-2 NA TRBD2 TGTGCCAGCAGCCTCCGGGCGCTAGCGGGAGGTACCCCCTACGAGCAGTACTTC CASSLRALAGGTPYEQYF
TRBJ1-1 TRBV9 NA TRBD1 TGTGCCAGCAGCAGGGGACAGCCGAACACTGAAGCTTTCTTT CASSRGQPNTEAFF
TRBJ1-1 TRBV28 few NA TGTGCCAGCAGTTCCTACGTAGAAGCTTTCTTT CASSSYVEAFF
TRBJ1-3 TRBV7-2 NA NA TGTGCCAGCAGCTTATTTGATCCGGGGGCGGCTCCTGGAAACACCATATATTTT CASSLFDPGAAPGNTIYF
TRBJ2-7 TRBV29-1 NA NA TGCAGCGTTGGGAGACCCGACGAGCAGTACTTC CSVGRPDEQYF
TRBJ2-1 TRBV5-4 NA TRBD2 TGTGCCAGCAGCTTGGCGGGACTAGCGGGGACGACAAACAATGAGCAGTTCTTC CASSLAGLAGTTNNEQFF